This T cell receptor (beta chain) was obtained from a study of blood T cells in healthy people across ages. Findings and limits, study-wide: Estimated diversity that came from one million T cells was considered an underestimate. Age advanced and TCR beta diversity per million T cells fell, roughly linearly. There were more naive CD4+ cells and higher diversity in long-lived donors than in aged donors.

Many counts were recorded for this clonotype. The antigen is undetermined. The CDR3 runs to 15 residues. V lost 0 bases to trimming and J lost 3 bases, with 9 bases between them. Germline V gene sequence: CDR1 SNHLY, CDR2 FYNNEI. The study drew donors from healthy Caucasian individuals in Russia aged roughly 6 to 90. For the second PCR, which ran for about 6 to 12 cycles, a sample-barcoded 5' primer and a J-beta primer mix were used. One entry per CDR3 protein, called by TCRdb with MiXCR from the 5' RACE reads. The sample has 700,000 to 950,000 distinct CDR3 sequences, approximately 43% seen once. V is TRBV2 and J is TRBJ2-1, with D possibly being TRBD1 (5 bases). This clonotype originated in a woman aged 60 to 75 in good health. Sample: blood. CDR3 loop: CASSEAGLDYNEQFF. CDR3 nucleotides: TGTGCCAGCAGTGAAGCGGGGCTTGACTACAATGAGCAGTTCTTC.